This T cell receptor beta chain derives from a study of beta chain features in type 1 diabetes. Points from the study as a whole: Patients and controls would be equally affected if PCR favored shorter templates. Shorter TCRB CDR3s, moderately but significantly so, marked every one of the four CD4+ subsets in Type 1 diabetes patients.

TCRB transcripts that were expressed got sequenced, as all of the isolated RNA had been reverse transcribed. Some clones are missing from TCRdb's copy, which holds only in-frame ones; the method was immunoSEQ multiplex PCR. The sample lists approximately 360,000 clones; around 13% were seen once. Turning to this clone: Its specificity is unknown.

Sorted CD4+ subsets: naive, central memory, regulatory, stem cell-like memory (CD45RO/CCR7/CD25/CD127/CD95/CD27 panel). Sequenced: naive CD4+ T cells from blood. The TCR was taken from a woman between 18 and 29 years old with type 1 diabetes.

This chain's CDR3 is CASSDIRDKSYEQYF. In DNA, the CDR3 is TGTGCCAGCAGTGATATAAGAGATAAGTCCTACGAGCAGTACTTC. This chain links TRBV25-1 with TRBJ2-7; D gene ambiguous. Between the trimmed V and J ends, which lost 3 bases and 1 base, there was a span of 13 bases. The CDR3 consists of 15 residues. Per the germline V gene, CDR1 is MGHDK and CDR2 is SYGVNS.